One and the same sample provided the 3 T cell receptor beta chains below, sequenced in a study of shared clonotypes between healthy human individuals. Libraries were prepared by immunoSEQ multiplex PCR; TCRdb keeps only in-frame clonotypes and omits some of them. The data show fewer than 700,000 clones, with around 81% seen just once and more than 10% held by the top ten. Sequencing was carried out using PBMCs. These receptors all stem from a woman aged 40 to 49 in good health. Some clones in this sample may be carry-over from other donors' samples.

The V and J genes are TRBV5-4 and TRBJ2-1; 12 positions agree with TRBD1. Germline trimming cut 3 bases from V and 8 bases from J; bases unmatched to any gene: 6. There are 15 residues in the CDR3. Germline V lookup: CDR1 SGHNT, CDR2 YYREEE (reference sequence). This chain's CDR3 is CASSSGTGGFYEQFF. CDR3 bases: TGTGCCAGCAGCTCCGGGACAGGGGGCTTTTATGAGCAGTTCTTC. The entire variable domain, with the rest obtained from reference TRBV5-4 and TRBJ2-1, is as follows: ETGVTQSPTHLIKTRGQQVTLRCSSQSGHNTVSWYQQALGQGPQFIFQYYREEENGRGNFPPRFSGLQFPNYSSELNVNALELDDSALYLCASSSGTGGFYEQFFGPGTRLTVL.

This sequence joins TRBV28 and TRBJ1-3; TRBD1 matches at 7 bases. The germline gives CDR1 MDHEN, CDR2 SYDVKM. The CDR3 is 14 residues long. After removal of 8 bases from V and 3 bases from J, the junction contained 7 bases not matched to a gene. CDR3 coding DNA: TGTGCCAGCGGAGGGGGCGATGGTGGAAACACCATATATTTT. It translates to CASGGGDGGNTIYF.

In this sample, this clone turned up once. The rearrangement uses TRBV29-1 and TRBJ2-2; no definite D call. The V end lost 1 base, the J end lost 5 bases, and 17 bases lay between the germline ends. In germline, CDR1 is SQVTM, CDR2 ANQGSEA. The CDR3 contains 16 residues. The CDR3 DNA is TGCAGCGTTGAAGCCTCCCCCGGATACCGTACCGGGGAGCTGTTTTTT. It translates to CSVEASPGYRTGELFF.